This is a list of T cell receptor beta chains from one sample in a study of CD8 T cells in ankylosing spondylitis. TCRdb independently ran MiXCR on the 5' RACE reads; one entry per CDR3 protein. The sample shows around 220,000 distinct CDR3 sequences, around 17% of them seen only once. Sequenced material: blood, either unsorted or a sorted T cell fraction (not recorded which). These receptors were taken from a male donor with ankylosing spondylitis. The CDR3 runs from the conserved cysteine through the conserved F or W. D genes are given only for firm matches.

CDR3 length: 13
V gene: TRBV4-1
J gene: TRBJ1-1
D gene: .
CDR3 protein: CASSFRMNTEAFF

CDR3 length: 16
V gene: TRBV7-9
J gene: TRBJ2-1
D gene: TRBD2
CDR3 protein: CASSSGTSGIYNEQFF

CDR3 length: 15
V gene: TRBV7-3
J gene: TRBJ2-3
D gene: .
CDR3 protein: CASSLTGGHADTQYF

CDR3 length: 17
V gene: TRBV9
J gene: TRBJ1-1
D gene: TRBD1
CDR3 protein: CASSVGEPGQGNTEAFF

CDR3 length: 15
V gene: TRBV20-1
J gene: TRBJ2-1
D gene: TRBD2
CDR3 protein: CSAPSLAGGVYEQFF

CDR3 length: 14
V gene: TRBV5-6
J gene: TRBJ2-5
D gene: .
CDR3 protein: CASSFVAPQETQYF

CDR3 length: 15
V gene: TRBV7-2
J gene: TRBJ2-7
D gene: .
CDR3 protein: CASSPVPTGPYEQYF

CDR3 length: 13
V gene: TRBV7-9
J gene: TRBJ2-7
D gene: .
CDR3 protein: CASSLDVHYEQYF

CDR3 length: 14
V gene: TRBV5-5
J gene: TRBJ1-1
D gene: .
CDR3 protein: CASSLDGGFFEAFF

CDR3 length: 15
V gene: TRBV30
J gene: TRBJ2-1
D gene: .
CDR3 protein: CARAQTGIGYDEQFF

CDR3 length: 14
V gene: TRBV9
J gene: TRBJ2-7
D gene: .
CDR3 protein: CASSVGGSSYEQYF

CDR3 length: 13
V gene: TRBV27
J gene: TRBJ2-7
D gene: TRBD1
CDR3 protein: CASGTTGGYEQYF

CDR3 length: 16
V gene: TRBV9
J gene: TRBJ2-1
D gene: TRBD2
CDR3 protein: CASSVGGRAVGDEQFF

CDR3 length: 14
V gene: TRBV3-1
J gene: TRBJ2-5
D gene: .
CDR3 protein: CASSQVPLEETQYF

CDR3 length: 11
V gene: TRBV29-1
J gene: TRBJ1-1
D gene: .
CDR3 protein: CSVEDQGNAFF

CDR3 length: 17
V gene: TRBV4-3
J gene: TRBJ2-3
D gene: TRBD2
CDR3 protein: CASSYYYPAGEGDTQYF

CDR3 length: 13
V gene: TRBV13
J gene: TRBJ2-5
D gene: .
CDR3 protein: CASSETVQETQYF

CDR3 length: 13
V gene: TRBV7-9
J gene: TRBJ2-4
D gene: .
CDR3 protein: CASSPTGLDIQYF

CDR3 length: 18
V gene: TRBV15
J gene: TRBJ2-2
D gene: TRBD2
CDR3 protein: CATSSRTSGGPNTGELFF

CDR3 length: 14
V gene: TRBV27
J gene: TRBJ2-5
D gene: .
CDR3 protein: CASTPDSSQETQYF

CDR3 length: 15
V gene: TRBV11-2
J gene: TRBJ1-4
D gene: TRBD1
CDR3 protein: CASSLTWDSYEKLFF

CDR3 length: 16
V gene: TRBV4-3
J gene: TRBJ2-6
D gene: TRBD1
CDR3 protein: CASSQTGGSGANVLTF

CDR3 length: 13
V gene: TRBV4-1
J gene: TRBJ1-1
D gene: .
CDR3 protein: CASSPLNRECAFF

CDR3 length: 13
V gene: TRBV4-2
J gene: TRBJ2-5
D gene: .
CDR3 protein: CASSQDSSETQYF

CDR3 length: 18
V gene: TRBV13
J gene: TRBJ2-3
D gene: TRBD2
CDR3 protein: CASSPRTSGDSSTDTQYF

CDR3 length: 16
V gene: TRBV5-6
J gene: TRBJ2-2
D gene: TRBD2
CDR3 protein: CASSLLREADTGELFF

CDR3 length: 14
V gene: TRBV9
J gene: TRBJ1-2
D gene: .
CDR3 protein: CASSVGGKGYGYTF

CDR3 length: 15
V gene: TRBV7-8
J gene: TRBJ1-1
D gene: .
CDR3 protein: CASSLSEDMNTEAFF

CDR3 length: 15
V gene: TRBV20-1
J gene: TRBJ2-1
D gene: TRBD2
CDR3 protein: CSATLGGSSYNEQFF

CDR3 length: 13
V gene: TRBV4-2
J gene: TRBJ1-1
D gene: TRBD1
CDR3 protein: CASSQGQWAEAFF

CDR3 length: 16
V gene: TRBV6-2/TRBV6-3
J gene: TRBJ2-5
D gene: TRBD2
CDR3 protein: CASSWTSGAYQETQYF

CDR3 length: 13
V gene: TRBV29-1
J gene: TRBJ2-2
D gene: .
CDR3 protein: CSVASGLTGELFF

CDR3 length: 14
V gene: TRBV12-3/TRBV12-4
J gene: TRBJ1-1
D gene: .
CDR3 protein: CASSFSWENTEAFF

CDR3 length: 13
V gene: TRBV19
J gene: TRBJ2-7
D gene: .
CDR3 protein: CASSTLDSYEQYF

CDR3 length: 13
V gene: TRBV4-3
J gene: TRBJ2-7
D gene: .
CDR3 protein: CASSQGTGYEQYF

CDR3 length: 16
V gene: TRBV10-3
J gene: TRBJ2-7
D gene: .
CDR3 protein: CAISESYALSSYEQYF

CDR3 length: 12
V gene: TRBV6-6
J gene: TRBJ2-3
D gene: .
CDR3 protein: CASRVGVDTQYF

CDR3 length: 14
V gene: TRBV12-3/TRBV12-4
J gene: TRBJ2-3
D gene: .
CDR3 protein: CASRFAGSTDTQYF

CDR3 length: 16
V gene: TRBV6-5
J gene: TRBJ2-2
D gene: TRBD2
CDR3 protein: CASSYGTGGDTGELFF

CDR3 length: 12
V gene: TRBV27
J gene: TRBJ1-2
D gene: TRBD1
CDR3 protein: CASYDRAYGYTF

CDR3 length: 12
V gene: TRBV29-1
J gene: TRBJ2-7
D gene: .
CDR3 protein: CSVEESALEQYF

CDR3 length: 12
V gene: TRBV6-2/TRBV6-3
J gene: TRBJ2-7
D gene: .
CDR3 protein: CASRFNGREQYF

CDR3 length: 14
V gene: TRBV12-3/TRBV12-4
J gene: TRBJ2-5
D gene: TRBD2
CDR3 protein: CASSKAGGRETQYF

CDR3 length: 14
V gene: TRBV9
J gene: TRBJ2-7
D gene: .
CDR3 protein: CASSFGVGSYEQYF

CDR3 length: 14
V gene: TRBV15
J gene: TRBJ2-1
D gene: .
CDR3 protein: CATSRDNRPNEQFF

CDR3 length: 14
V gene: TRBV29-1
J gene: TRBJ2-1
D gene: .
CDR3 protein: CSVGSSAAYNEQFF

CDR3 length: 12
V gene: TRBV24-1
J gene: TRBJ2-3
D gene: .
CDR3 protein: CATSGAGDTQYF

CDR3 length: 14
V gene: TRBV12-3/TRBV12-4
J gene: TRBJ2-1
D gene: .
CDR3 protein: CASSLAVPNNEQFF

CDR3 length: 13
V gene: TRBV29-1
J gene: TRBJ2-5
D gene: .
CDR3 protein: CSVVYQDGETQYF

CDR3 length: 16
V gene: TRBV7-6
J gene: TRBJ2-5
D gene: .
CDR3 protein: CASSLLVGGAGETQYF

CDR3 length: 12
V gene: TRBV25-1
J gene: TRBJ2-7
D gene: .
CDR3 protein: CASSAQGYEQYF

CDR3 length: 13
V gene: TRBV29-1
J gene: TRBJ2-3
D gene: .
CDR3 protein: CSVEGTSTDTQYF

CDR3 length: 15
V gene: TRBV30
J gene: TRBJ1-2
D gene: TRBD1
CDR3 protein: CAWSGPGQGGYGYTF

CDR3 length: 17
V gene: TRBV11-2
J gene: TRBJ2-6
D gene: TRBD2
CDR3 protein: CASSFTSGGYGANVLTF

CDR3 length: 17
V gene: TRBV4-1
J gene: TRBJ2-5
D gene: .
CDR3 protein: CASSQDWGGAMQETQYF

CDR3 length: 17
V gene: TRBV4-3
J gene: TRBJ2-1
D gene: .
CDR3 protein: CASSQVTGPTIGSEQFF

CDR3 length: 14
V gene: TRBV12-3/TRBV12-4
J gene: TRBJ2-3
D gene: .
CDR3 protein: CASTLGVSTDTQYF

CDR3 length: 14
V gene: TRBV4-1
J gene: TRBJ2-7
D gene: .
CDR3 protein: CASSQAPGEYEQYF

CDR3 length: 14
V gene: TRBV30
J gene: TRBJ1-1
D gene: TRBD1
CDR3 protein: CAWISTGGFTEAFF

CDR3 length: 13
V gene: TRBV6-6
J gene: TRBJ1-5
D gene: .
CDR3 protein: CASRIVGDQPQHF